This T cell receptor beta chain came from a study of vaccination and CD4 T cells after COVID-19. As to this clonotype: Its antigen is currently unknown.

CDR1 is LNHDA, CDR2 SQIVND, per germline (reference sequence). The CDR3 has 16 residues. V shed 5 bases and J 7 bases; nucleotides not matched to a gene: 13. The Oncomine TCR Beta short-read assay sequenced DNA from cultured CD4+ T cells. Using its own MiXCR run on the PCR reads, TCRdb lists one record per CDR3 protein. This sample carries roughly 17,000 distinct CDR3 sequences, around two fifths of them seen once, and the ten largest clones take about 6%. Treatment specified: roughly 10-day PBMC culture with coronavirus spike peptide pools or control peptides (ViraFEST assay). Following expansion of antigen-specific T cells with peptide pools, ViraFEST then sequenced TCRs. Spanning March to December 2020, the positive PCR dates came before US Alpha, Beta and Delta variants.

The sequences come from CD4+ T cells from blood, cultured in vitro, collected before SARS-CoV-2 vaccination. The source is a human donor who had recovered from COVID-19. The rearrangement links TRBV19 to TRBJ2-2; 7 nucleotides align to TRBD2. CDR3 in amino acids: CASSFLGGREGGELFF. Here the CDR3 DNA reads TGTGCCAGTAGTTTCCTGGGCGGGAGAGAAGGCGGGGAGCTGTTTTTT. The whole variable domain, remainder taken from reference TRBV19 and TRBJ2-2, is DGGITQSPKYLFRKEGQNVTLSCEQNLNHDAMYWYRQDPGQGLRLIYYSQIVNDFQKGDIAEGYSVSREKKESFPLTVTSAQKNPTAFYLCASSFLGGREGGELFFGEGSRLTVL.